This TCR beta chain comes out of a study of identical twins. Points from the study as a whole: Weaker excess twin sharing was observed in beta out-of-frame sequences. The study drew conclusions from cross-sectional statistical analysis, not from following the same donors.

From germline, CDR1 is ENHRY and CDR2 SYGVKD. CDR3 length: 16 amino acids. Trimming removed 2 bases from V and 0 bases from J, with 11 bases in between. This clonotype was seen only once. As yet, its antigen is unknown. A single record per CDR3 protein comes from TCRdb applying MiXCR to the 5' RACE reads. The sample carries 750,000 to 950,000 distinct CDR3 sequences, 9% to 15% recorded once. The same data also went into a second study, on yellow fever vaccine responses in identical twins.

The clonotype was recovered from a woman aged 18-29 years in good health. Sequenced input: PBMCs. The chain has TRBV10-3 and TRBJ2-1; maybe TRBD1 (5 bases). CDR3 in amino acids: CAISETGWPSYNEQFF. The CDR3 nucleotides are TGTGCCATCAGTGAGACAGGATGGCCCTCCTACAATGAGCAGTTCTTC.